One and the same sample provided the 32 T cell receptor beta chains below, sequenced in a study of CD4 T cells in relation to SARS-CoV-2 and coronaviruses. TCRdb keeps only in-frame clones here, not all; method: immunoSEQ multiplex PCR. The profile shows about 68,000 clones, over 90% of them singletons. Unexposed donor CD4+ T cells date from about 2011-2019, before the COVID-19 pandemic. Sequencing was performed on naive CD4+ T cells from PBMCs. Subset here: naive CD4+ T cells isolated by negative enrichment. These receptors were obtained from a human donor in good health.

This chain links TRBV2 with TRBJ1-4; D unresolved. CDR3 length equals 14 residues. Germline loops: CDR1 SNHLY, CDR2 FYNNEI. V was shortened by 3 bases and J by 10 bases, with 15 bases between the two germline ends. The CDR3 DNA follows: TGTGCCAGCAGTGAGGACCCACACCCATCAAAACTGTTTTTT. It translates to CASSEDPHPSKLFF.

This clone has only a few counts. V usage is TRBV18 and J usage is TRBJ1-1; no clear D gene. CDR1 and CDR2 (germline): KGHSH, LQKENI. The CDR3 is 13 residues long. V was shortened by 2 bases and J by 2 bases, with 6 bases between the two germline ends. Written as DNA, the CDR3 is TGTGCCAGCTCACCAAGTGCCAACACTGAAGCTTTCTTT. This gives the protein CASSPSANTEAFF.

As DNA, the CDR3 is TGTGCCAGCAGACGGGTCGGGACACAATACATGAACACTGAAGCTTTCTTT. Its protein is CASRRVGTQYMNTEAFF. The chain couples TRBV27 to TRBJ1-1, with a possible D match to TRBD1 (6 bases). Germline lookup yields CDR1 MNHEY and CDR2 SMNVEV (reference sequence). Between the trimmed V and J ends, which lost 6 bases and 0 bases, there was a span of 20 bases. This CDR3 spans 17 amino acids.

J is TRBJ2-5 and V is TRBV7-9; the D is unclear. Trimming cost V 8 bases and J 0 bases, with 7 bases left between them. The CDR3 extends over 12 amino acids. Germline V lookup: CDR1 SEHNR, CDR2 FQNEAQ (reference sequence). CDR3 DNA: TGTGCCAGCGCACGGGACCAAGAGACCCAGTACTTC. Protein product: CASARDQETQYF.

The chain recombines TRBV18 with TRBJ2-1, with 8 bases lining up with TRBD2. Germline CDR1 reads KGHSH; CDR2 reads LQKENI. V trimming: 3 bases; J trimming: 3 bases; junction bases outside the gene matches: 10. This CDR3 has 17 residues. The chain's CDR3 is CASSPFTRGGYYNEQFF. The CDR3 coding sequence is TGTGCCAGCTCACCGTTCACACGCGGGGGGTACTACAATGAGCAGTTCTTC.

The CDR3 coding sequence is TGTGCCACTCACAGGGGGCGCGGTACAGGTGAAGCTTTCTTT. Its protein is CATHRGRGTGEAFF. This sequence joins TRBV28 and TRBJ1-1, with TRBD1 identical over 9 bases. Germline CDR1 and CDR2: MDHEN and SYDVKM. V was clipped by 10 bases and J by 7 bases; unmatched bases: 13. The CDR3 consists of 14 residues.

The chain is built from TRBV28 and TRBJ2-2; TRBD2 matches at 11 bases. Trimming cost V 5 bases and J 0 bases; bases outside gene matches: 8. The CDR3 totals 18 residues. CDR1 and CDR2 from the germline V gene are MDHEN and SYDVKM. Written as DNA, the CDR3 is TGTGCCAGCAGTGAACCGGCACTAGCGGGGGCGAACACCGGGGAGCTGTTTTTT. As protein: CASSEPALAGANTGELFF.

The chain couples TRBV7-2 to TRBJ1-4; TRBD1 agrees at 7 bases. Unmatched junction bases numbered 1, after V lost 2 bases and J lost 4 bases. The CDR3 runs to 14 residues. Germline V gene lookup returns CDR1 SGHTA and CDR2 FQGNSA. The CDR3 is CASSLQGVNEKLFF. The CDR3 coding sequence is TGTGCCAGCAGCTTACAGGGGGTTAATGAAAAACTGTTTTTT. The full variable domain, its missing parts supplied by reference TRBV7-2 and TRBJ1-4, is GAGVSQSPSNKVTEKGKDVELRCDPISGHTALYWYRQSLGQGLEFLIYFQGNSAPDKSGLPSDRFSAERTGGSVSTLTIQRTQQEDSAVYLCASSLQGVNEKLFFGSGTQLSVL.

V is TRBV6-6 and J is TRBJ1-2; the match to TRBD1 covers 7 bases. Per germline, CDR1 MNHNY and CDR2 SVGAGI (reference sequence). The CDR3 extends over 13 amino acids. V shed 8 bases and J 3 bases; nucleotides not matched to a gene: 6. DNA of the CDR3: TGTGCCAGCGTCCTCGACAGGGACTATGGCTACACCTTC. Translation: CASVLDRDYGYTF.

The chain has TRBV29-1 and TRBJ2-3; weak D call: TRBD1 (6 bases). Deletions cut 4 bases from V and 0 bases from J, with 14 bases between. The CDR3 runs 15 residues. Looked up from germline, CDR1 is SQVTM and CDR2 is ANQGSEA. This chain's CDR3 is CSVATGSTSTDTQYF. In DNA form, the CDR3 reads TGCAGCGTTGCTACAGGGTCTACTAGCACAGATACGCAGTATTTT.

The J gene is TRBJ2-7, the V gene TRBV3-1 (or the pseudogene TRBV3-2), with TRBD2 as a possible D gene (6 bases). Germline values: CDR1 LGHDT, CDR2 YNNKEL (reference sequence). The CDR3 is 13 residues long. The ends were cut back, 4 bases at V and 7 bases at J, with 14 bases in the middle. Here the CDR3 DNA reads TGTGCCAGCAGCCCCCCGGTGGGGGGAGAGCAGTACTTC. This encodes CASSPPVGGEQYF.

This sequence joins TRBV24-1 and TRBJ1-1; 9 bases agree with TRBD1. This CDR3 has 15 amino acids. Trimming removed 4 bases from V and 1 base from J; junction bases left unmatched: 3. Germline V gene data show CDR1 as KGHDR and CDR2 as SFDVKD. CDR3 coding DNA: TGTGCCACCAGTGACCCGGGACAGGGGAACACTGAAGCTTTCTTT. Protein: CATSDPGQGNTEAFF.

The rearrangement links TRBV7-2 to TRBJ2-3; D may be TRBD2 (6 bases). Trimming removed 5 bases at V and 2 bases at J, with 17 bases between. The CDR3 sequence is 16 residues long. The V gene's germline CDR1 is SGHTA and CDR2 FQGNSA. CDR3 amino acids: CASSPRTIPLTDTQYF. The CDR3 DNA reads TGTGCCAGCAGCCCCCGGACTATACCCCTCACAGATACGCAGTATTTT.

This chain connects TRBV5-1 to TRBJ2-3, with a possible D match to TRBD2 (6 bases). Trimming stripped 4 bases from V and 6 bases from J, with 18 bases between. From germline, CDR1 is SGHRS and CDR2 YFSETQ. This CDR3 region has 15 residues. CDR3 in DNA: TGCGCCAGCAGCCCCGGGCTAGCGTGGGCCGATACGCAGTATTTT. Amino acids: CASSPGLAWADTQYF. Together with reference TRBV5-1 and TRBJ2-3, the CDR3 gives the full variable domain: KAGVTQTPRYLIKTRGQQVTLSCSPISGHRSVSWYQQTPGQGLQFLFEYFSETQRNKGNFPGRFSGRQFSNSRSEMNVSTLELGDSALYLCASSPGLAWADTQYFGPGTRLTVL.

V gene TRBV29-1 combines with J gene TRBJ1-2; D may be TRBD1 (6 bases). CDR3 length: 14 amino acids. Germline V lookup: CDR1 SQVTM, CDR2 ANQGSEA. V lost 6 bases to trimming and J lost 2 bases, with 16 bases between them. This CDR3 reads CSVGRGQDNYGYTF. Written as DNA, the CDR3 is TGCAGCGTGGGGCGGGGGCAGGACAACTATGGCTACACCTTC.

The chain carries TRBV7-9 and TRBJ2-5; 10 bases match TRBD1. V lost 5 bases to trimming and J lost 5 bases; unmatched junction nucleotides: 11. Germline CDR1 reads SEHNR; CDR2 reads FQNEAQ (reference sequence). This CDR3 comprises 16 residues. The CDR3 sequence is CASSNPRRTGGETQYF. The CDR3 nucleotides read TGTGCCAGCAGCAACCCCCGGAGGACAGGGGGGGAGACCCAGTACTTC.

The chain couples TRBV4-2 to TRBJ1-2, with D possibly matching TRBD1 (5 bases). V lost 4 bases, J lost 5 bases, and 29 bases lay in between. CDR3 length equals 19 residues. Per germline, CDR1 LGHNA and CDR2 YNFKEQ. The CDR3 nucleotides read TGTGCCAGCAGCCCAACGGGGACCAAGTCGCGCAGGGTCGGTTATGGCTACACCTTC. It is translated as CASSPTGTKSRRVGYGYTF.

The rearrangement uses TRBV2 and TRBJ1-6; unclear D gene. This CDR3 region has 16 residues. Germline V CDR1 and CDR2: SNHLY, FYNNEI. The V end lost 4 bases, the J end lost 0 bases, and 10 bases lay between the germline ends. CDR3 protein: CASSGVGSSYNSPLHF. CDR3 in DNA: TGTGCCAGCAGTGGTGTAGGGAGCTCCTATAATTCACCCCTCCACTTT.

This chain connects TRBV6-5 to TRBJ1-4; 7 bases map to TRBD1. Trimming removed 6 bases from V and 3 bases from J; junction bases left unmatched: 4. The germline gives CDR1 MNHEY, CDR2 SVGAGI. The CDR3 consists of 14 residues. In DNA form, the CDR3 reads TGTGCCAGCAGCAAGGGGGCGTCTAATGAAAAACTGTTTTTT. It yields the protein CASSKGASNEKLFF.

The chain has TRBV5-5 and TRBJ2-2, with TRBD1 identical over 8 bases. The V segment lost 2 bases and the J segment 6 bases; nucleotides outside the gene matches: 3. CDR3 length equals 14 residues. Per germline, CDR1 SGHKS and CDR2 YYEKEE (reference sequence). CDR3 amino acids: CASSLQGGAGELFF. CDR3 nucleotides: TGTGCCAGCAGCTTACAGGGGGGTGCCGGGGAGCTGTTTTTT. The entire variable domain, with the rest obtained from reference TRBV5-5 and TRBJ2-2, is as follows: DAGVTQSPTHLIKTRGQQVTLRCSPISGHKSVSWYQQVLGQGPQFIFQYYEKEERGRGNFPDRFSARQFPNYSSELNVNALLLGDSALYLCASSLQGGAGELFFGEGSRLTVL.

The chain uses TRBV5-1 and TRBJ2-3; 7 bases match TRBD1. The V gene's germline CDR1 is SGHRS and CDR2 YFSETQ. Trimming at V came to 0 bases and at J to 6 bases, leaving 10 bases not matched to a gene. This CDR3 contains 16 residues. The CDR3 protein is CASSLAGQRRGDTQYF. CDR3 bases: TGCGCCAGCAGCTTGGCGGGACAGCGGAGAGGGGATACGCAGTATTTT.

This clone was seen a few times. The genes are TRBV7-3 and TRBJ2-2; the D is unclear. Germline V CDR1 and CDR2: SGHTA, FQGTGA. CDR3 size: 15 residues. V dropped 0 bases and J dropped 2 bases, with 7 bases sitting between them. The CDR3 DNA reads TGTGCCAGCAGCTTAACGAGGCACAACACCGGGGAGCTGTTTTTT. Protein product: CASSLTRHNTGELFF.

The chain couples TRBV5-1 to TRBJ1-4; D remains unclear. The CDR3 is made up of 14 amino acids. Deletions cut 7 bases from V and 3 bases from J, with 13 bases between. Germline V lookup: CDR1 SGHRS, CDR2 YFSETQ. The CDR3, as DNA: TGCGCCAGCGCCTCGGGTTCTTCTAATGAAAAACTGTTTTTT. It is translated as CASASGSSNEKLFF.

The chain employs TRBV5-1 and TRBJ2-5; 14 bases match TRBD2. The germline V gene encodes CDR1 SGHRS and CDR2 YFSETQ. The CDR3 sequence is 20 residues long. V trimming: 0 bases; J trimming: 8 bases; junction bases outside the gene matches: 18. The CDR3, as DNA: TGCGCCAGCAGCTTGGCCGGCCGAGGGACTAGCGGGGGACCGAGGTATACCCAGTACTTC. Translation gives CASSLAGRGTSGGPRYTQYF.

This chain's CDR3 is CASSSLDNEQFF. The DNA for the CDR3 is TGTGCCAGCAGCTCGCTAGATAATGAGCAGTTCTTC. V gene TRBV7-9 combines with J gene TRBJ2-1; D call uncertain. The CDR3 totals 12 residues. Trimming pared 4 bases from V and 7 bases from J, leaving 8 bases between. Germline V gene data show CDR1 as SEHNR and CDR2 as FQNEAQ (reference sequence).

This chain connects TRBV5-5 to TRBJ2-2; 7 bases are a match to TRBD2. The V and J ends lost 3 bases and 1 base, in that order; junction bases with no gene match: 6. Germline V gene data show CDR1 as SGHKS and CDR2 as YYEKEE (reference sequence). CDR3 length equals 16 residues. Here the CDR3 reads CASSWGRGLNTGELFF. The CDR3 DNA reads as TGTGCCAGCAGCTGGGGGAGGGGCTTGAACACCGGGGAGCTGTTTTTT. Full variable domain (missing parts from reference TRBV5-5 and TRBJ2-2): DAGVTQSPTHLIKTRGQQVTLRCSPISGHKSVSWYQQVLGQGPQFIFQYYEKEERGRGNFPDRFSARQFPNYSSELNVNALLLGDSALYLCASSWGRGLNTGELFFGEGSRLTVL.

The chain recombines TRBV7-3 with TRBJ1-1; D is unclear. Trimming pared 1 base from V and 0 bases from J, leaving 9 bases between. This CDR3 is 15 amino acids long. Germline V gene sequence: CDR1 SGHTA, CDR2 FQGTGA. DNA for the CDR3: TGTGCCAGCAGCTTAAATGCCTTTATGAACACTGAAGCTTTCTTT. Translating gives CASSLNAFMNTEAFF. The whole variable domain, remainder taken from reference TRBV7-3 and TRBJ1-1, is GAGVSQTPSNKVTEKGKYVELRCDPISGHTALYWYRQSLGQGPEFLIYFQGTGAADDSGLPNDRFFAVRPEGSVSTLKIQRTERGDSAVYLCASSLNAFMNTEAFFGQGTRLTVV.

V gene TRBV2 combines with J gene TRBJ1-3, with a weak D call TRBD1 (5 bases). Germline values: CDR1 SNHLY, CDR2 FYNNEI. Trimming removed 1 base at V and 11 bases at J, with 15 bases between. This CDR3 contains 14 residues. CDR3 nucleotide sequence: TGTGCCAGCAGTGAAGTTGGGGGAGAGACCTCCATATATTTT. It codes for CASSEVGGETSIYF.

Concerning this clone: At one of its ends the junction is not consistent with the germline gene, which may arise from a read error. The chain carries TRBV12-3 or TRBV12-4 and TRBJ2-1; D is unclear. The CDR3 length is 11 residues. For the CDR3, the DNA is TGTGCCAGCAGTTCCTTCAATGAGCAGTTCTTC. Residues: CASSSFNEQFF.

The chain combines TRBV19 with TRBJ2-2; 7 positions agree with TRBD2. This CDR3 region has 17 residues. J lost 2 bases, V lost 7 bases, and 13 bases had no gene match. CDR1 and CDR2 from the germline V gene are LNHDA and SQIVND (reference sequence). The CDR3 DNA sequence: TGTGCCAGTACAAGGGTCGGGAGGCGGCCTAACACCGGGGAGCTGTTTTTT. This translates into CASTRVGRRPNTGELFF.

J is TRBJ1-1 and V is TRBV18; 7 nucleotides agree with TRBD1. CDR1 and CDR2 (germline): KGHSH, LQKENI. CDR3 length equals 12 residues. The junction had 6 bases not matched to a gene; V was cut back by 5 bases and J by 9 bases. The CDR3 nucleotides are TGTGCCAGCTCATCGACAGGGCGGCAAGCTTTCTTT. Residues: CASSSTGRQAFF.

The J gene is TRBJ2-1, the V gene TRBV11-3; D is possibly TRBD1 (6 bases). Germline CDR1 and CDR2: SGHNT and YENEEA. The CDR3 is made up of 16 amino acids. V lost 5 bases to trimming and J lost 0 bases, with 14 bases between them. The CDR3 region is CASSDGGRSSYNEQFF. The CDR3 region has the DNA TGTGCCAGCAGCGATGGGGGCCGGAGCTCCTACAATGAGCAGTTCTTC.